A selection of T cell receptor beta chains follows, all from one sample in a study of T cells after posttransplantation cyclophosphamide. The assay was immunoSEQ multiplex PCR, and TCRdb's table has in-frame clones only and misses some. The profile shows more than 20,000 clones, around 89% of them singletons. The material was PBMCs, obtained just over 350 days after allogeneic stem cell transplant with calcineurin inhibitor and methotrexate. Receptor source: a female patient aged 30-39 years who received an allogeneic stem cell transplant from an unrelated donor, was CMV-positive, and had acute and chronic GVHD. Some of the T cells might come from the graft donor. The CDR3 runs from the conserved cysteine through the conserved F or W. Fields, in order: J gene, V gene, D gene, clone size, CDR3 protein, CDR3 DNA. A D gene is named only where the DNA matches it firmly. For some rows the clone size is stated as once, few or many, or as a class when expanded; others skip it.

TRBJ2-1,TRBV19,TRBD2,-,CASSSPGLAGAGEFF,TGTGCCAGTAGTTCCCCGGGACTAGCGGGAGCAGGGGAGTTCTTC
TRBJ1-2,TRBV9,TRBD1,-,CASSVGQGNYGYTF,TGTGCCAGCAGCGTAGGACAGGGGAACTATGGCTACACCTTC
TRBJ1-4,TRBV15,-,-,CATSRDQRGTNEKLFF,TGTGCCACCAGCAGAGATCAGAGGGGGACTAATGAAAAACTGTTTTTT
TRBJ2-3,TRBV6-1,-,-,CASTSWGYTDTQYF,TGTGCCAGCACCTCATGGGGCTACACAGATACGCAGTATTTT
TRBJ1-4,TRBV6-5,-,-,CASSYSGSIGEKLFF,TGTGCCAGCAGTTACTCAGGGAGCATAGGTGAAAAACTGTTTTTT
TRBJ2-2,TRBV18,TRBD1,-,CASSPLSGGETGELFF,TGTGCCAGCTCACCACTGTCAGGGGGCGAAACCGGGGAGCTGTTTTTT
TRBJ2-5,TRBV29-1,TRBD2,-,CSVESPGGSTQYF,TGCAGCGTTGAAAGCCCGGGGGGGTCGACCCAGTACTTC
TRBJ1-3,TRBV5-1,-,-,CASSWDSDTIYF,TGCGCCAGCAGCTGGGACTCGGACACCATATATTTT
TRBJ2-3,TRBV27,TRBD1,-,CASVKQGASTDTQYF,TGTGCCAGCGTTAAACAGGGGGCAAGCACAGATACGCAGTATTTT
TRBJ1-1,TRBV5-1,-,-,CASSHGTSLTEAFF,TGCGCCAGCAGCCATGGGACATCGTTAACTGAAGCTTTCTTT
TRBJ2-1,TRBV7-7,-,-,CASSDLHSGYNEQFF,TGTGCTAGCAGCGACCTCCATTCGGGCTACAATGAGCAGTTCTTC
TRBJ1-2,TRBV25-1,-,-,CASSEVGLLGYTF,TGTGCCAGCAGTGAAGTTGGACTCTTAGGCTACACCTTC
TRBJ1-1,TRBV19,TRBD1,-,CASSWGTATNTEAFF,TGTGCCAGTAGTTGGGGGACAGCGACGAACACTGAAGCTTTCTTT
TRBJ2-5,TRBV21-1,-,-,CASSKVGGQETQYF,TGTGCCAGCAGCAAAGTGGGAGGCCAAGAGACCCAGTACTTC
TRBJ2-3,TRBV13,TRBD2,-,CASSIALAGAVDTQYF,TGTGCCAGCAGCATAGCCCTAGCGGGAGCTGTAGATACGCAGTATTTT
TRBJ1-5,TRBV27,TRBD1,-,CASSLGQSNQPQHF,TGTGCCAGCAGTCTGGGACAGAGCAATCAGCCCCAGCATTTT
TRBJ2-1,TRBV5-4,-,-,CASSLDSSYNEQFF,TGTGCCAGCAGCTTGGACAGTTCCTACAATGAGCAGTTCTTC
TRBJ1-2,TRBV6-6,TRBD1,-,CASSYGTGGKKYGYTF,TGTGCCAGCAGTTACGGGACAGGGGGCAAGAAGTATGGCTACACCTTC
TRBJ2-1,TRBV10-3,TRBD2,-,CAISEGLAGDAQFF,TGTGCCATCAGTGAGGGACTAGCGGGGGATGCCCAGTTCTTC
TRBJ1-5,TRBV6-1,-,-,CASSEAKLLRQPQHF,TGTGCCAGCAGTGAAGCGAAACTTTTGAGGCAGCCCCAGCATTTT
TRBJ1-5,TRBV6-6,-,-,CASSYGQINQPQHF,TGTGCCAGCAGTTACGGGCAGATTAATCAGCCCCAGCATTTT
TRBJ1-3,TRBV19,TRBD1,-,CASSMGQDRNTIYF,TGTGCCAGTAGTATGGGACAGGATAGAAACACCATATATTTT
TRBJ1-1,TRBV6-6,-,few,CASSSTWSEAFF,TGTGCCAGCAGTTCCACATGGTCTGAAGCTTTCTTT
TRBJ1-5,TRBV6-5,TRBD1,once,CASSPQGYSNQPQHF,TGTGCCAGCAGCCCACAGGGGTATAGCAATCAGCCCCAGCATTTT
TRBJ2-2,TRBV29-1,-,-,CSVVTSGFTGELFF,TGCAGCGTTGTCACGTCGGGGTTCACCGGGGAGCTGTTTTTT
TRBJ1-2,TRBV29-1,-,-,CSVEDRDGYTF,TGCAGCGTTGAAGACAGGGATGGCTACACCTTC
TRBJ1-6,TRBV4-3,TRBD1,-,CASSQDRGQGSPLHF,TGCGCCAGCAGCCAAGACAGGGGGCAAGGTTCACCCCTCCACTTT
TRBJ2-1,TRBV5-1,-,-,CASGRDFVFDEQFF,TGCGCCAGCGGCAGGGACTTTGTTTTCGATGAGCAGTTCTTC
TRBJ1-1,TRBV6-1,-,-,CASSEWGHGNTEAFF,TGTGCCAGCAGTGAATGGGGACACGGGAACACTGAAGCTTTCTTT
TRBJ1-3,TRBV14,-,-,CASSQLTGSSGNTIYF,TGTGCCAGCAGCCAACTGACAGGTTCCTCTGGAAACACCATATATTTT
TRBJ2-2,TRBV11-3,-,-,CASRPIQQDTGELFF,TGTGCCAGCAGACCGATCCAACAGGACACCGGGGAGCTGTTTTTT
TRBJ2-3,TRBV7-8,TRBD2,-,CASSYRASGVLAGTDTQYF,TGTGCCAGCAGCTACCGAGCCTCCGGGGTACTAGCGGGAACTGATACGCAGTATTTT
TRBJ1-2,TRBV5-1,-,-,CASSLEGRNYGYTF,TGCGCCAGCAGCTTGGAGGGGAGGAACTATGGCTACACCTTC
TRBJ2-1,TRBV19,-,-,CASSMRYNEQFF,TGTGCCAGTAGTATGAGGTACAATGAGCAGTTCTTC
TRBJ1-1,TRBV7-3,TRBD1,-,CASSSSPGQQNTEAFF,TGTGCCAGCAGCTCCTCTCCGGGACAGCAAAACACTGAAGCTTTCTTT
TRBJ1-5,TRBV7-9,-,-,CASSHAGLSNQPQHF,TGTGCCAGCAGCCATGCGGGCCTTAGCAATCAGCCCCAGCATTTT
TRBJ2-7,TRBV10-3,TRBD1,-,CAISDQRQGAVEQYF,TGTGCCATCAGTGACCAACGACAGGGGGCGGTCGAGCAGTACTTC
TRBJ2-2,TRBV7-6,-,-,CASSLGAEANTGELFF,TGTGCCAGCAGCTTAGGAGCGGAGGCGAACACCGGGGAGCTGTTTTTT
TRBJ1-3,TRBV28,-,-,CASSLWAGSSGNTIYF,TGTGCCAGCAGTTTATGGGCGGGGAGCTCTGGAAACACCATATATTTT
TRBJ2-5,TRBV7-3,-,-,CASSPEASFETQYF,TGTGCCAGCAGCCCAGAAGCTAGTTTCGAGACCCAGTACTTC
TRBJ2-1,TRBV27,TRBD2,-,CASTTGTSGLGEQFF,TGTGCCAGCACCACTGGGACTAGCGGCCTGGGGGAGCAGTTCTTC
TRBJ2-3,TRBV4-3,TRBD1,-,CASSSQGGTDTQYF,TGCGCCAGCAGCTCCCAGGGGGGCACAGATACGCAGTATTTT
TRBJ2-2,TRBV18,TRBD1,-,CADSGQENTGELFF,TGTGCCGATTCGGGACAGGAGAACACCGGGGAGCTGTTTTTT
TRBJ1-1,TRBV2,-,-,CASSKTVGTEAFF,TGTGCCAGCAGCAAGACAGTGGGCACTGAAGCTTTCTTT
TRBJ1-5,TRBV30,-,-,CAWSRGLLSNQPQHF,TGTGCCTGGAGTCGGGGACTCCTTAGCAATCAGCCCCAGCATTTT
TRBJ1-6,TRBV5-1,-,-,CASSLDGGGNSPLHF,TGCGCCAGCAGCTTGGATGGGGGGGGTAATTCACCCCTCCACTTT
TRBJ2-1,TRBV30,-,-,CAWTTGFYNEQFF,TGTGCCTGGACCACGGGGTTCTACAATGAGCAGTTCTTC
TRBJ2-1,TRBV5-5,TRBD1,-,CASSFLVRDRVVYNEQFF,TGTGCCAGCAGCTTTCTGGTACGGGACAGGGTCGTCTACAATGAGCAGTTCTTC
TRBJ2-6,TRBV27,-,-,CAGSLVTASSGANVLTF,TGTGCCGGCAGTTTGGTAACAGCCAGCTCTGGGGCCAACGTCCTGACTTTC
TRBJ2-5,TRBV7-7,-,-,CASSLDTGRETQYF,TGTGCTAGCAGCTTAGATACAGGGCGGGAGACCCAGTACTTC
TRBJ2-7,TRBV2,TRBD2,-,CASRLAEITYEQYF,TGTGCCAGCAGGCTAGCGGAAATTACCTACGAGCAGTACTTC
TRBJ2-7,TRBV5-1,TRBD1,-,CASSYPDRQGEQYF,TGCGCCAGCAGCTACCCGGACAGGCAGGGCGAGCAGTACTTC
TRBJ1-1,TRBV5-4,TRBD1,few,CASSKGQGAATEAFF,TGTGCCAGCAGCAAGGGACAGGGGGCAGCAACTGAAGCTTTCTTT